These T cell receptor beta chains were read from a single sample in a study of cytomegalovirus exposure and HLA in healthy donors. Here immunoSEQ multiplex PCR was the method, and the copy in TCRdb shows in-frame clones only, minus some. The table records 130,000 to 150,000 clones, approximately 88% of them present only once. The sample comprised PBMCs. The receptors were sampled from a woman between 18 and 29 years old in good health and CMV-seropositive. Both conserved end residues are part of each CDR3. A D gene is named only where the DNA matches it firmly. Clone sizes are given selectively: once, few, many, or a class where the clone is expanded.

abundance	v_gene	j_gene	d_gene	CDR3aa	CDR3nt
-	TRBV4-2	TRBJ1-2	TRBD1	CASSQGGQGYNYGYTF	TGTGCCAGCAGCCAGGGGGGACAGGGGTATAACTATGGCTACACCTTC
few	TRBV11-1	TRBJ2-6	-	CASSLVGAGANVLTF	TGTGCCAGCAGCTTAGTAGGGGCTGGGGCCAACGTCCTGACTTTC
-	TRBV27	TRBJ2-1	-	CARQNIERTGRFSYNEQFF	TGTGCCAGACAAAACATAGAAAGAACAGGGAGATTTTCCTACAATGAGCAGTTCTTC
-	TRBV7-9	TRBJ1-4	-	CASSSPDGGTNEKLFF	TGTGCCAGCAGCTCACCCGACGGCGGAACTAATGAAAAACTGTTTTTT
once	TRBV6-4	TRBJ2-1	TRBD2	CASSSGREQFF	TGTGCCAGCAGTAGCGGGAGAGAGCAGTTCTTC
-	TRBV27	TRBJ2-1	-	CASSSLLITYNEQFF	TGTGCCAGCAGTTCTCTGTTAATAACCTACAATGAGCAGTTCTTC
-	TRBV2	TRBJ2-1	TRBD1	CASNLQGAYNEQFF	TGTGCCAGCAATCTACAGGGGGCCTACAATGAGCAGTTCTTC
-	TRBV11-3	TRBJ2-7	TRBD2	CASSFSGSPYEQYF	TGTGCCAGCTCCTTTAGCGGGAGTCCCTACGAGCAGTACTTC
-	TRBV5-4	TRBJ2-1	TRBD1	CASRATGVLYNEQFF	TGTGCCAGCAGGGCAACAGGGGTACTTTACAATGAGCAGTTCTTC
-	TRBV19	TRBJ1-2	-	CASTSDMAALYGYTF	TGTGCCAGCACCTCCGACATGGCCGCCCTCTATGGCTACACCTTC
-	TRBV29-1	TRBJ2-7	-	CSVDGQGMGEQYF	TGCAGCGTTGACGGCCAGGGAATGGGCGAGCAGTACTTC
-	TRBV30	TRBJ2-2	TRBD2	CAWSGTSVVGELFF	TGTGCCTGGAGTGGGACTAGTGTGGTGGGGGAGCTGTTTTTT
-	TRBV30	TRBJ2-7	TRBD1	CAWSIDRQGAFDEQYF	TGTGCCTGGAGTATTGACAGACAGGGGGCTTTCGACGAGCAGTACTTC
-	TRBV7-2	TRBJ1-1	-	CASSLTATIRGTEAFF	TGTGCCAGCAGCTTGACCGCAACTATTAGGGGCACTGAAGCTTTCTTT
-	TRBV15	TRBJ2-3	-	CATSTRPLDTQYF	TGTGCCACCAGCACTAGACCACTAGATACGCAGTATTTT
-	TRBV2	TRBJ2-1	-	CASSGPGAGAVYNEQFF	TGTGCCAGCAGTGGTCCGGGGGCGGGAGCAGTGTACAATGAGCAGTTCTTC